This T cell receptor beta chain was profiled in a study of CD8 T cells in Susac syndrome. Study as a whole: Sequenced Susac syndrome patients included roughly six with active disease and fewer than ten who were in remission.

Germline trimming cut 5 bases from V and 5 bases from J; bases unmatched to any gene: 9. Germline V lookup: CDR1 GTSNPN, CDR2 SVGIG (reference sequence). The CDR3 contains 14 residues. Random hexamers primed reverse transcription of about 0.5 to 1 ug RNA. A single record per CDR3 protein comes from TCRdb applying MiXCR to the immunoSEQ multiplex PCR reads. The sample lists approximately 83,000 distinct CDR3 sequences, 94% occurring once. V gene TRBV30 combines with J gene TRBJ2-1; 7 positions match TRBD1. The sample taken for sequencing was CD8+ T cells from PBMCs. This TCR was recovered from a human donor with Susac syndrome. As DNA, the CDR3 is TGTGCCTGGGGTATGGGGACAGCAAACAATGAGCAGTTCTTC. Its translation is CAWGMGTANNEQFF.